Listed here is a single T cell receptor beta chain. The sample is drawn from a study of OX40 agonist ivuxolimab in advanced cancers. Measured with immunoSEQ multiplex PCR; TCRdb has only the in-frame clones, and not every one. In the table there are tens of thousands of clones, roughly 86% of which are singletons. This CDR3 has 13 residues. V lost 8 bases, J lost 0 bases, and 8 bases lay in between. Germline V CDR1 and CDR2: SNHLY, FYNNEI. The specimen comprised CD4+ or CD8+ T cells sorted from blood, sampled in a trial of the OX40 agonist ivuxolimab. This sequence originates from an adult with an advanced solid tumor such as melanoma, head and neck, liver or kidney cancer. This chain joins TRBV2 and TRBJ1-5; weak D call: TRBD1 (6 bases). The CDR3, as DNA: TGTGCCAGCCACAGGGATAGCAATCAGCCCCAGCATTTT. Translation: CASHRDSNQPQHF.